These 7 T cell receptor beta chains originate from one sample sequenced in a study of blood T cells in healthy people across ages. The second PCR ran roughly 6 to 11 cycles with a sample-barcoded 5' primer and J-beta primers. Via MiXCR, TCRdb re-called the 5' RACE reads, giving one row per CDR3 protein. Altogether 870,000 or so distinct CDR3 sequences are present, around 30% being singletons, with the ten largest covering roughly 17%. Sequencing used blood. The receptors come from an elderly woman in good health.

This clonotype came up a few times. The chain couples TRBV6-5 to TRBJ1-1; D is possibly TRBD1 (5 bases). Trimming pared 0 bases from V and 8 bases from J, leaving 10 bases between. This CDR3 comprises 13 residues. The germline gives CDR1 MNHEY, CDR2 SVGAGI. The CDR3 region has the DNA TGTGCCAGCAGTTACTCGGGGCAGGAGGAAGCTTTCTTT. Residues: CASSYSGQEEAFF.

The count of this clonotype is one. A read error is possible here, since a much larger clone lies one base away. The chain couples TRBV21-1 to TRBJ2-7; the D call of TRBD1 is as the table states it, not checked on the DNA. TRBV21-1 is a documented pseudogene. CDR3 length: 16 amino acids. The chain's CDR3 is CASSGPTTGSLVEQHF. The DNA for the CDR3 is TGTGCCAGCAGCGGGCCGACGACAGGGAGCCTAGTGGAGCAGCACTTC.

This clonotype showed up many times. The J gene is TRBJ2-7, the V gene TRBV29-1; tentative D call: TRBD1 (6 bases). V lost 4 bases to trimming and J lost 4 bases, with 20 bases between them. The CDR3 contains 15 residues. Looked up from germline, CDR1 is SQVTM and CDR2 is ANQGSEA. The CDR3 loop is CSVVPGHSVWYEQYF. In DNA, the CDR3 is TGCAGCGTTGTCCCGGGACATTCCGTTTGGTACGAGCAGTACTTC.

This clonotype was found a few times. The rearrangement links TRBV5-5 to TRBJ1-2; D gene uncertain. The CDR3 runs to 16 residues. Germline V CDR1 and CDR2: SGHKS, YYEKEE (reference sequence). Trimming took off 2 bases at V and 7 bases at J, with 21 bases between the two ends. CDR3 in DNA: TGTGCCAGCAGCTTCTTACCCGACGCTCTTGGCCGTGGCTACACCTTC. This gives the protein CASSFLPDALGRGYTF.

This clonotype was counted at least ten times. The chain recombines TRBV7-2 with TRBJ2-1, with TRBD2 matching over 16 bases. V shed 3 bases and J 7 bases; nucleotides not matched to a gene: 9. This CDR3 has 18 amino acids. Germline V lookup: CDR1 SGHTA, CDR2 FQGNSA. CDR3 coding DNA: TGTGCCAGCAGCTTCAGGGGACTAGCGGGGGGGCCCGGGAATGAGCAGTTCTTC. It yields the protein CASSFRGLAGGPGNEQFF. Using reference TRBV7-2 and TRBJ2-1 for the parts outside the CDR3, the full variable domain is GAGVSQSPSNKVTEKGKDVELRCDPISGHTALYWYRQSLGQGLEFLIYFQGNSAPDKSGLPSDRFSAERTGGSVSTLTIQRTQQEDSAVYLCASSFRGLAGGPGNEQFFGPGTRLTVL.

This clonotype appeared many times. CDR3 region: CAISLRQTSGAPNEQFF. CDR3 DNA sequence: TGTGCCATCAGTCTCAGACAGACTAGCGGGGCACCCAATGAGCAGTTCTTC. V gene TRBV10-3 combines with J gene TRBJ2-1; TRBD2 agrees at 11 bases. V lost 5 bases, J lost 6 bases, and 12 bases stayed unmatched. This CDR3 has 17 residues. Germline assignment: CDR1 ENHRY and CDR2 SYGVKD.

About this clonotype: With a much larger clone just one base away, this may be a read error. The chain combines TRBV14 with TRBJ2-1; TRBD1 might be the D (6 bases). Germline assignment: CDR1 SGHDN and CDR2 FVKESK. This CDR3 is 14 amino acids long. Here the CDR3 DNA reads TGTGCCAGCAGCCAAGGGGGGCCGTACAATAAGCAGTTCTTC. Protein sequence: CASSQGGPYNKQFF.